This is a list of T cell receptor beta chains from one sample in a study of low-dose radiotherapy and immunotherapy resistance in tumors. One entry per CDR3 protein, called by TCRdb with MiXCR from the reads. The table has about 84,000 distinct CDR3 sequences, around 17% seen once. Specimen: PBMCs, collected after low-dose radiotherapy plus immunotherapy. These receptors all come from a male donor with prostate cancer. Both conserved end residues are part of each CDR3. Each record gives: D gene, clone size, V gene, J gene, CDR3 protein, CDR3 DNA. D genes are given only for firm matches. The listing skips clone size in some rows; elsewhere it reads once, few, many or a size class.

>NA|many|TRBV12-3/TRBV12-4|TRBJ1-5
CASSRRRGREPQHF
TGTGCCAGCAGTCGTCGACGAGGAAGGGAGCCCCAGCATTTT
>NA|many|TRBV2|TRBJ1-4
CASKVPAEKLFF
TGTGCCAGCAAGGTTCCCGCGGAAAAACTGTTTTTT
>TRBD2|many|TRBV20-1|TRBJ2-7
CSALISGTSGSRYEQYF
TGCAGTGCTCTCATTTCCGGGACTAGCGGGAGTAGGTACGAGCAGTACTTC
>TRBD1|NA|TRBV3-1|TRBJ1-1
CASSQGDREGGAEAFF
TGTGCCAGCAGCCAAGGGGACAGGGAAGGTGGGGCTGAAGCTTTCTTT
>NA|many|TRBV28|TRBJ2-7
CASSLVEYEQYF
TGTGCCAGCAGTTTGGTCGAATACGAGCAGTACTTC
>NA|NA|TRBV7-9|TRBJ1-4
CASSPGSTNEKLFF
TGTGCCAGCAGCCCAGGGTCGACTAATGAAAAACTGTTTTTT
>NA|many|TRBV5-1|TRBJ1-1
CASSLLSGGTEAFF
TGCGCCAGCAGCCTGTTAAGTGGCGGAACTGAAGCTTTCTTT
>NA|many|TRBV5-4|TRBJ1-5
CASSLAGDGYQPQHF
TGTGCCAGCAGTCTGGCCGGGGACGGATATCAGCCCCAGCATTTT
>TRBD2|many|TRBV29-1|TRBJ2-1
CSVAGGGVGFNEQFF
TGCAGCGTTGCGGGGGGGGGAGTCGGATTTAATGAGCAGTTCTTC
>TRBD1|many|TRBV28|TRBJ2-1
CASSRTGAYNEQFF
TGTGCCAGCAGTAGGACAGGGGCCTACAATGAGCAGTTCTTC
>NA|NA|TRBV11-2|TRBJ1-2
CASSSGPGWNYTF
TGTGCCAGCAGCTCCGGACCCGGGTGGAACTACACCTTC
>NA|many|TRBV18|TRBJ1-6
CASSPYSGPGKSPLHF
TGTGCCAGCTCACCCTACTCGGGCCCGGGGAAGTCACCCCTCCACTTT
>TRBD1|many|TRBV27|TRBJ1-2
CASSTGGVYGYTF
TGTGCCAGCAGTACAGGGGGAGTCTATGGCTACACCTTC
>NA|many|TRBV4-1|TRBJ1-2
CASSQGRANYGYTF
TGCGCCAGCAGCCAAGGAAGGGCTAACTATGGCTACACCTTC
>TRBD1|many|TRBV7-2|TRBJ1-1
CASSGQTGGWGEAFF
TGTGCCAGCAGCGGACAAACAGGGGGCTGGGGTGAAGCTTTCTTT
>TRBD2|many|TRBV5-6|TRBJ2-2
CASSVLAGAGELFF
TGTGCCAGCAGCGTGCTTGCGGGAGCCGGGGAGCTGTTTTTT
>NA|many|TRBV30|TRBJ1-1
CALDRLNTEAFF
TGTGCCCTGGACAGATTGAACACTGAAGCTTTCTTT
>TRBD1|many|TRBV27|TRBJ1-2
CASSSPRTGSGYTF
TGTGCCAGCAGTTCCCCCAGGACAGGTTCTGGCTACACCTTC
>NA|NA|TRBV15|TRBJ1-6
CATSRGRISDSPLHF
TGTGCCACCAGCAGGGGTCGAATATCCGATTCACCCCTCCACTTT
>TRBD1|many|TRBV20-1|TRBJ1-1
CSASRGIMNTEAFF
TGCAGTGCTAGCAGGGGGATCATGAACACTGAAGCTTTCTTT
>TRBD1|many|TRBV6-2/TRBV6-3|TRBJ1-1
CASRGQGGYTEAFF
TGTGCCAGCAGGGGACAGGGGGGTTACACTGAAGCTTTCTTT
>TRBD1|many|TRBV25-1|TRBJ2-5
CASSQGARETQYF
TGTGCCAGCAGTCAGGGGGCGAGGGAGACCCAGTACTTC
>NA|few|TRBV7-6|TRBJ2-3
CASSLGYRDTQYF
TGTGCCAGCAGCTTAGGTTACAGAGATACGCAGTATTTT
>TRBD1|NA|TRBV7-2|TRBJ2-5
CASSLGQLLETQYF
TGTGCCAGCAGCCTGGGACAGCTGCTGGAGACCCAGTACTTC
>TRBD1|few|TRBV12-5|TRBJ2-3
CASAPGTGITDTQYF
TGTGCTAGTGCCCCCGGGACAGGGATCACAGATACGCAGTATTTT
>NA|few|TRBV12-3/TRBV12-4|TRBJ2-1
CASRDELYNEQFF
TGTGCCAGCCGGGACGAGTTATACAATGAGCAGTTCTTC
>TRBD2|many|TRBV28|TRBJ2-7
CASIRGGAGGAYEQYF
TGTGCCAGCATCCGGGGGGGAGCGGGGGGAGCCTACGAGCAGTACTTC
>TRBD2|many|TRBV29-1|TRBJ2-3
CSVLGAYSGRADTQYF
TGCAGCGTTTTGGGGGCCTATAGCGGGAGGGCAGATACGCAGTATTTT
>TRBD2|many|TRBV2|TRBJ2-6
CASRGLAVGSGANVLTF
TGTGCCAGCAGGGGCCTAGCGGTGGGCTCTGGGGCCAACGTCCTGACTTTC
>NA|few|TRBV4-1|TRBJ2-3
CASSQVGGATDTQYF
TGCGCCAGCAGCCAGGTTGGGGGGGCCACAGATACGCAGTATTTT
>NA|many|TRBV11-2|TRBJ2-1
CASSLGPGSNEQFF
TGTGCCAGCAGCTTAGGGCCAGGGAGCAATGAGCAGTTCTTC
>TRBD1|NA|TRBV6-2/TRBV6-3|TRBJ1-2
CASSYRGQEGYTF
TGTGCCAGCAGTTACAGGGGGCAGGAGGGCTACACCTTC
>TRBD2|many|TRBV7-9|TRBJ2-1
CASSLGLAGNNEQFF
TGTGCCAGCAGCTTAGGACTAGCGGGGAACAATGAGCAGTTCTTC